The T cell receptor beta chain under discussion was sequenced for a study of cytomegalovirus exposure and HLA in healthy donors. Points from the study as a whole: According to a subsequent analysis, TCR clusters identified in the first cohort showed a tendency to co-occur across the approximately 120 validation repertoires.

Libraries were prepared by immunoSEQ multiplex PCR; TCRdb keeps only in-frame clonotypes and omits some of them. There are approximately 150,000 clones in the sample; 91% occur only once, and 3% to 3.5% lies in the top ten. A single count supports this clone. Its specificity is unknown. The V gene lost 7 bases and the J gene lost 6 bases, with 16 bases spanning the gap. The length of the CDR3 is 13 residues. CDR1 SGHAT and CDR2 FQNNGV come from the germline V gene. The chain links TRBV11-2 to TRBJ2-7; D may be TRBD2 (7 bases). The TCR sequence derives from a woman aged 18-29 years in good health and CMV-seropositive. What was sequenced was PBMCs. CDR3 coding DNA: TGTGCCAGCAACAATCGGGGAGGGGGCGAGCAGTACTTC. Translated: CASNNRGGGEQYF.